These T cell receptor beta chains were read from a single sample in a study of shared clonotypes between healthy human individuals. Profiled with immunoSEQ multiplex PCR; TCRdb holds only in-frame clones, not every one. This sample has 2 million to 2.5 million clones, with around 93% found just once. What was sequenced was naive CD4+ T cells from PBMCs. The origin of the receptors is a man aged 18 to 35 in good health. Some clones in this sample may be carry-over from other donors' samples. Each CDR3 is given with its conserved first and last residue. A D gene is named only where the DNA matches it firmly.

NA	TRBV6-6	TRBJ1-5	TGTGCCAGCAGTTACACCGGGGGGCAGCCCCAGCATTTT	CASSYTGGQPQHF
NA	TRBV10-1	TRBJ2-7	TGCGCCAGCAGTGAGGACAGGAGCAACTACGAGCAGTACTTC	CASSEDRSNYEQYF
TRBD1	TRBV9	TRBJ2-2	TGTGCCAGCAGCGTAGGCACAGGGGGCGCGACCGGGGAGCTGTTTTTT	CASSVGTGGATGELFF
TRBD2	TRBV2	TRBJ2-3	TGTGCCAGCAGCCCAGCGGGAGGATCAGATACGCAGTATTTT	CASSPAGGSDTQYF
NA	TRBV10-2	TRBJ1-3	TGCGCCAGCAGTGGGGGCAACACCATATATTTT	CASSGGNTIYF
TRBD2	TRBV29-1	TRBJ2-1	TGCAGCGTTCTTTGGGCTAGCGGGGACTACAATGAGCAGTTCTTC	CSVLWASGDYNEQFF
NA	TRBV14	TRBJ2-7	TGTGCCAGCAGCCAAGATCTTCCTGGACAGTCGATGCAGTACTTC	CASSQDLPGQSMQYF
TRBD2	TRBV27	TRBJ2-7	TGTGCCAGCAGCCCGGGACTAGCGGGAGGGACCTCGTACGAGCAGTACTTC	CASSPGLAGGTSYEQYF
NA	TRBV30	TRBJ1-5	TGTGCCTGGAGTCCGCAGGGCAATCAGCCCCAGCATTTT	CAWSPQGNQPQHF
NA	TRBV4-3	TRBJ2-1	TGCGCCAGCAGCCCGACGGGGGGCGGGTCCCCCTACAATGAGCAGTTCTTC	CASSPTGGGSPYNEQFF
TRBD1	TRBV5-1	TRBJ1-2	TGCGCCAGCAGCGCGGCACAGGGGGCTGGCTACACCTTC	CASSAAQGAGYTF
NA	TRBV4-3	TRBJ2-7	TGCGCCAGCAGCCAGGCGGCGGGCTACGAGCAGTACTTC	CASSQAAGYEQYF
TRBD2	TRBV6-1	TRBJ2-3	TGTGCCAGCGAGACGGGAGGGGGGTTCCCAGATACGCAGTATTTT	CASETGGGFPDTQYF
TRBD2	TRBV7-9	TRBJ2-3	TGTGCCAGCACCTCCGGGACTAGTAAAATAGTAGATACGCAGTATTTT	CASTSGTSKIVDTQYF
NA	TRBV7-8	TRBJ2-2	TGTGCCAGCAGCTATAGCGGTCCTACGGGGACCGGGGAGCTGTTTTTT	CASSYSGPTGTGELFF